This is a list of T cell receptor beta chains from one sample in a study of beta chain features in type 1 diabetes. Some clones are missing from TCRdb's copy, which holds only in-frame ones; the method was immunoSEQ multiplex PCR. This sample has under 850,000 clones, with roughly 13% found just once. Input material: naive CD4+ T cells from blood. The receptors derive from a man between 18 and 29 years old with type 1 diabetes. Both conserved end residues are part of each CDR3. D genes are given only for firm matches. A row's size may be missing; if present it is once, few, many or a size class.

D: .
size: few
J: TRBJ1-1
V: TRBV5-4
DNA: TGTGCCAGCAGCCGCAACTTACAGGGGAACACTGAAGCTTTCTTT
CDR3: CASSRNLQGNTEAFF

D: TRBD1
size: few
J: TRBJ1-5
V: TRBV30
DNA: TGTGCCTGGAGTTCGGGACAGGGGGCTCAGCCCCAGCATTTT
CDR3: CAWSSGQGAQPQHF

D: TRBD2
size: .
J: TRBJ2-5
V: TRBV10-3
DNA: TGTGCCATCAGCGGACTAGCGGAAGAGACCCAGTACTTC
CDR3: CAISGLAEETQYF

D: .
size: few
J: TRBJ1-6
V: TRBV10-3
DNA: TGTGCCATCAGCCCCTTGAGAGAGGATGACCTCCACTTT
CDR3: CAISPLREDDLHF

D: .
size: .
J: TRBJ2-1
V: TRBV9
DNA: TGTGCCAGCAGCGCTGTCCTCTCTGCGAGTTCCTACAATGAGCAGTTCTTC
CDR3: CASSAVLSASSYNEQFF

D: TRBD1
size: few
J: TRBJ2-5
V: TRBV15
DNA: TGTGCCACCAGCAGAGTTGCAGGGGGTTGGATGGTGACCCAGTACTTC
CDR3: CATSRVAGGWMVTQYF

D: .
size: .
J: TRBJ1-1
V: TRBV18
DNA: TGTGCCAGCTCACCTCAGGGGCACACTGAAGCTTTCTTT
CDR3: CASSPQGHTEAFF

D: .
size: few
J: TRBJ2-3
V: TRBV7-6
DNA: TGTGCCAGCAGCTTATCCCCAGATACGCAGTATTTT
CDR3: CASSLSPDTQYF

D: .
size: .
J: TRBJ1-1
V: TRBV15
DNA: TGTGCCACCAGCAGGTCGGTGGCTATGAACACTGAAGCTTTCTTT
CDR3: CATSRSVAMNTEAFF

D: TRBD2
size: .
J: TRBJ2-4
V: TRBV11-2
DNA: TGTGCCAGCCGCCGACTAGCGGAGGGCAAAAACATTCAGTACTTC
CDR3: CASRRLAEGKNIQYF

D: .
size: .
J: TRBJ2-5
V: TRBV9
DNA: TGTGCCAGCAGCGGTCGACGGGAACAAGAGACCCAGTACTTC
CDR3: CASSGRREQETQYF

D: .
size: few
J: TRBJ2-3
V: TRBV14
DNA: TGTGCCAGCAGCCCCGGGGATACGCAGTATTTT
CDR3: CASSPGDTQYF

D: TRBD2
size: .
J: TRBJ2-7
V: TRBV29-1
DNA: TGCAGCGTCATAAATCGACTAGCGAGCTACGAGCAGTACTTC
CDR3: CSVINRLASYEQYF

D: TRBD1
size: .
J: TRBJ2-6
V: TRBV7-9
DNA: TGTGCCAGCAGCCTGCGCCGGACAGGGTACTCCTCTGGGGCCAACGTCCTGACTTTC
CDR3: CASSLRRTGYSSGANVLTF

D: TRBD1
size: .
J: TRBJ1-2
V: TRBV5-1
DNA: TGCGCCAGCAGCACCGGGACAGGGGACCTCTATGGCTACACCTTC
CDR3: CASSTGTGDLYGYTF

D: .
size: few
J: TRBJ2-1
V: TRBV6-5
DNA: TGTGCCAGCAGTTACTCGTTGGGAACCTACAATGAGCAGTTCTTC
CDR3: CASSYSLGTYNEQFF

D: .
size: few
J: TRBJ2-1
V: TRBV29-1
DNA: TGCAGCGCCGGCGGTGATGAGCAGTTCTTC
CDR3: CSAGGDEQFF

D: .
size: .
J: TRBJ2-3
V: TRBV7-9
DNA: TGTGCCAGCAGCTTAGCGAGGGGACGGTCAGATACGCAGTATTTT
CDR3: CASSLARGRSDTQYF

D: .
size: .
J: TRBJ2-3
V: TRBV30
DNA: TGTGCCGTAACTAGCACAGATACGCAGTATTTT
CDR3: CAVTSTDTQYF

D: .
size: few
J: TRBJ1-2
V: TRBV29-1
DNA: TGCAGCGTGGGAGGGTCGGGCTATGGCTACACCTTC
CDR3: CSVGGSGYGYTF

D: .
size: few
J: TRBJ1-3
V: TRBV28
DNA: TGTGCCAGCAGTTCCTCCCCGAGGGGCACGTACACCATATATTTT
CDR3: CASSSSPRGTYTIYF

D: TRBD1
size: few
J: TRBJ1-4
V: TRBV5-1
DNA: TGCGCCAGCAGCTTGCCAGGGGGAGAAAAACTGTTTTTT
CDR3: CASSLPGGEKLFF

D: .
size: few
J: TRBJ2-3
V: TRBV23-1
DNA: TGCGCCAGCAGACTAATAACAGGGAGAGATACGCAGTATTTT
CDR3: CASRLITGRDTQYF

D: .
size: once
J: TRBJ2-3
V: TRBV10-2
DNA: TGCGCCAGCAGAGGAGTAAGCACAGATACGCAGTATTTT
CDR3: CASRGVSTDTQYF

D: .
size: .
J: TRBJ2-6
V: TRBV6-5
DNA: TGTGCCAGCAGTTACGGACCCAGCTCTGGGGCCAACGTCCTGACTTTC
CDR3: CASSYGPSSGANVLTF

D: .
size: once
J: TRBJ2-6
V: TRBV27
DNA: TGTGCCAGCAGGTTAGGTGGGGCCAACGTCCTGACTTTC
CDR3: CASRLGGANVLTF

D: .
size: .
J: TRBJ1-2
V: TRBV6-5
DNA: TGTGCCAGCAGTTACGGGCAGTTTGACTATGGCTACACCTTC
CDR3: CASSYGQFDYGYTF

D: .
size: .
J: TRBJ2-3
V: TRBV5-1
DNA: TGCGCCAGCAGCTCCCGGGACGGACAGACAGATACGCAGTATTTT
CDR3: CASSSRDGQTDTQYF

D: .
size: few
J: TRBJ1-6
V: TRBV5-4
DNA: TGTGCCAGCAGCTTGGTTCGCGATTCACCCCTCCACTTT
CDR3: CASSLVRDSPLHF

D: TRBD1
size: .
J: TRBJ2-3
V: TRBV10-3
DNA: TGTGCCATCAGTCCTGGGACAGGGGTTGCAGATACGCAGTATTTT
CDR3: CAISPGTGVADTQYF

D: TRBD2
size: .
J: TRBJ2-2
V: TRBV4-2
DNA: TGTGCCAGCAGCCCACGGGGGGGCGATAACACCGGGGAGCTGTTTTTT
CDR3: CASSPRGGDNTGELFF

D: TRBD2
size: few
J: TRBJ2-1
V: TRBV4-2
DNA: TGTGCCAGCAGCCAAGGTAGCGGGGGCTCCAGGACCTACAATGAGCAGTTCTTC
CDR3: CASSQGSGGSRTYNEQFF

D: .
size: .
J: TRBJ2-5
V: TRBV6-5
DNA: TGTGCCAGCAGTTACTCGAAGGAGGGGACCCAGTACTTC
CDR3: CASSYSKEGTQYF

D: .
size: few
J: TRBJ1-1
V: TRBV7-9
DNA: TGTGCCAGCAGCTTAGAGGGGCTGGACACTGAAGCTTTCTTT
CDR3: CASSLEGLDTEAFF

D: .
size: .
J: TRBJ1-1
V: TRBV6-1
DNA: TGTGCCAGCAGTGGACAGGCGAACACTGAAGCTTTCTTT
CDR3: CASSGQANTEAFF

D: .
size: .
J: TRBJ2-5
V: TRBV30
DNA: TGTGCCTGTGTAGAAGAGACCCAGTACTTC
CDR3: CACVEETQYF

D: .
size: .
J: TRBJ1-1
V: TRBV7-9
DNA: TGTGCCAGCAGCCGAGAGATGAACACTGAAGCTTTCTTT
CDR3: CASSREMNTEAFF

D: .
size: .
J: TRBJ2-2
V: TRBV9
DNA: TGTGCCAGCAGCGTAAGGGCCCCAAGTACCGACACCGGGGAGCTGTTTTTT
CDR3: CASSVRAPSTDTGELFF

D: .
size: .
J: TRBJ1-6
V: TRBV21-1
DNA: TGTGCCAGCAGCAAAAAAGGAGGAGAGAATTCACCCCTCCACTTT
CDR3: CASSKKGGENSPLHF

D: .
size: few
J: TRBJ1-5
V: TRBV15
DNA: TGTGCCACCAGCCCGCACCGCGGGGATAGCAATCAGCCCCAGCATTTT
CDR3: CATSPHRGDSNQPQHF

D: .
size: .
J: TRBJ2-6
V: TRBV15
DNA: TGTGCCACCAGCAGAGAGGCAGGGAGCCCGTCTGGGGCCAACGTCCTGACTTTC
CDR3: CATSREAGSPSGANVLTF

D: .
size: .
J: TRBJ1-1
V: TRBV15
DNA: TGTGCCACCAGCCCGCAGAACACTGAAGCTTTCTTT
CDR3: CATSPQNTEAFF

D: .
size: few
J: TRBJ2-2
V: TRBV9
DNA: TGTGCCAGCAGGACGGTCCCCAACACCGGGGAGCTGTTTTTT
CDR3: CASRTVPNTGELFF

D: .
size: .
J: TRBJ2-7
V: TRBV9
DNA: TGTGCCAGCAGCGTAGCTGGACAGAGCTCCTACGAGCAGTACTTC
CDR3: CASSVAGQSSYEQYF

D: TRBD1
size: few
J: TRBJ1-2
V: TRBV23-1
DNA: TGCGCCAGCACTCAAGGGACAGGGTACTATGGCTACACCTTC
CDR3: CASTQGTGYYGYTF